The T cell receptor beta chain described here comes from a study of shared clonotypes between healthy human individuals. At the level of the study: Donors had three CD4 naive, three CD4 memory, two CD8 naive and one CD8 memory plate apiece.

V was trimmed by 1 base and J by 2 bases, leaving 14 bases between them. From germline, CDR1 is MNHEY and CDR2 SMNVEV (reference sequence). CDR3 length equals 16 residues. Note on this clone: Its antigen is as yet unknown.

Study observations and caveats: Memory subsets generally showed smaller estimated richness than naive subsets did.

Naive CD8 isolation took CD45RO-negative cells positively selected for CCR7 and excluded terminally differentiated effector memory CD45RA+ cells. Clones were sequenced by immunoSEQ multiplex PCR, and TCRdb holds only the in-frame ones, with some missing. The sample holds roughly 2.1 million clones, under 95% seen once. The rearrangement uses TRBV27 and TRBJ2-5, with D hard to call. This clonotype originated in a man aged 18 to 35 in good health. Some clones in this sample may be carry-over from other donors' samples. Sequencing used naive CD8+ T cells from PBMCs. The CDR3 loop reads CASSLYPTARQETQYF. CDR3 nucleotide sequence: TGTGCCAGCAGTTTATACCCAACAGCGCGACAAGAGACCCAGTACTTC.